This T cell receptor (beta chain) appears in the sequencing data of a study of radiation and T cells in renal cell carcinoma. Study-wide results and caveats: Top tumor clonotypes rose in blood 2 weeks post-radiation, then contracted.

V was trimmed by 5 bases and J by 8 bases, leaving 10 bases between them. Germline assignment: CDR1 SGHNT and CDR2 YYREEE (reference sequence). This CDR3 is 11 amino acids long. This table comes from immunoSEQ multiplex PCR, and its TCRdb copy is limited to in-frame clones, with some not included. The sample records around 160,000 clones, 88% being singletons. A remark on this clone: Its antigen remains unknown.

Time point noted: baseline pretreatment blood. Sample treatment: 15 Gy SBRT to primary tumor, nephrectomy 4 weeks later. The clonotype was recovered from a woman aged 65 to 85 with renal cell carcinoma. V is TRBV5-4 and J is TRBJ1-2; D possibly corresponds to TRBD1 (5 bases). The sequencing used blood, collected from a patient whose treatment included radiotherapy and nephrectomy. CDR3 bases: TGTGCCAGCAGTTATAACAGGGGCTACACCTTC. Protein sequence: CASSYNRGYTF.